Listed below are T cell receptor beta chains from one sample, sequenced in a study of blood T cell repertoires in COVID-19. Sequenced by immunoSEQ multiplex PCR; TCRdb stores in-frame clones only, minus some. Of 200,000 to 250,000 clones listed, nearly 90% are singletons. Sequences were obtained from PBMCs or T cells enriched from blood (not recorded which). The receptors originated from a man aged 30-40 years who had recovered from COVID-19. CDR3s include the opening cysteine and the closing phenylalanine or tryptophan. A D gene is named only where the DNA matches it firmly. For some rows the clone size is stated as once, few or many, or as a class when expanded; others skip it.

j_call d_call v_call clone_size cdr3_aa cdr3_nt
TRBJ1-1 . TRBV19 . CASSISRTGMNTEAFF TGTGCCAGTAGTATTTCCAGGACGGGAATGAACACTGAAGCTTTCTTT
TRBJ2-7 . TRBV2 . CASRRTDYEQYF TGTGCCAGCAGACGGACAGACTACGAGCAGTACTTC
TRBJ2-3 TRBD1 TRBV28 once CASSSGQGKSDTQYF TGTGCCAGCAGCAGCGGACAGGGGAAGAGCGATACGCAGTATTTT
TRBJ2-1 TRBD2 TRBV20-1 . CSASMLAGDWSHNEQFF TGCAGTGCTAGTATGCTAGCGGGAGACTGGTCGCACAATGAGCAGTTCTTC
TRBJ2-1 TRBD2 TRBV3-1/TRBV3-2 once CASSHDLAGQSEQFF TGTGCCAGCAGCCATGACCTAGCGGGACAATCAGAGCAGTTCTTC
TRBJ2-1 . TRBV14 once CASSQDLGPLLHNEQFF TGTGCCAGCAGCCAAGATCTGGGCCCTCTACTCCACAATGAGCAGTTCTTC
TRBJ2-7 TRBD1 TRBV16 . CASSHRDRVDEQYF TGTGCCAGCAGCCATCGGGACAGGGTCGACGAGCAGTACTTC
TRBJ2-7 TRBD1 TRBV5-1 . CASSGPLTGTGGYEQYF TGCGCCAGCAGCGGACCCCTCACCGGGACAGGCGGTTACGAGCAGTACTTC
TRBJ1-2 TRBD1 TRBV19 . CASSIGTANYGYTF TGTGCCAGCAGTATCGGGACAGCTAACTATGGCTACACCTTC
TRBJ2-7 TRBD2 TRBV7-2 . CASSLATSGSYEQYF TGTGCCAGCAGCTTAGCGACTAGCGGGAGTTACGAGCAGTACTTC
TRBJ2-3 TRBD2 TRBV28 . CASSSGGLAGGTDTQYF TGTGCCAGCAGTTCGGGGGGACTAGCGGGAGGCACAGATACGCAGTATTTT
TRBJ1-1 . TRBV5-1 . CASSLILSNQGTTEAFF TGCGCCAGCAGCTTGATTTTATCAAATCAGGGCACCACTGAAGCTTTCTTT
TRBJ2-2 . TRBV4-3 . CASSQWTSQPGELFF TGCGCCAGCAGCCAATGGACTTCGCAACCCGGGGAGCTGTTTTTT
TRBJ1-5 . TRBV7-2 . CASSLDTSQPQHF TGTGCCAGCAGCCTGGACACGAGTCAGCCCCAGCATTTT
TRBJ1-5 . TRBV19 . CASSISGRDNQHF TGTGCCAGTAGTATATCCGGTAGAGACAACCAGCATTTT
TRBJ1-1 . TRBV7-9 . CASTDPQGWGTEAFF TGTGCCAGCACCGACCCACAGGGTTGGGGCACTGAAGCTTTCTTT
TRBJ1-1 TRBD1 TRBV7-2 . CASSLRTGNTEAFF TGTGCCAGCAGCTTAAGGACAGGAAACACTGAAGCTTTCTTT
TRBJ2-1 . TRBV4-2 . CASSQAGGVSYNEQFF TGTGCCAGCAGCCAAGCGGGGGGCGTGAGTTACAATGAGCAGTTCTTC
TRBJ2-5 . TRBV20-1 once CSARSETQYF TGCAGTGCTAGATCGGAGACCCAGTACTTC
TRBJ1-5 . TRBV19 once CASRPALRDTYQPQHF TGTGCCAGTAGACCAGCTCTCCGGGACACTTATCAGCCCCAGCATTTT
TRBJ2-1 TRBD2 TRBV3-1/TRBV3-2 . CASSQDQGGGARNEQFF TGTGCCAGCAGCCAAGATCAGGGCGGGGGGGCCCGAAATGAGCAGTTCTTC
TRBJ2-1 TRBD2 TRBV28 . CASSLIFGTSGISYNEQFF TGTGCCAGCAGTTTAATTTTTGGGACTAGCGGGATCTCCTACAATGAGCAGTTCTTC
TRBJ2-3 TRBD1 TRBV7-7 . CASSLGRGRPDTQYF TGTGCTAGCAGCTTAGGCAGGGGGCGGCCAGATACGCAGTATTTT
TRBJ2-2 TRBD1 TRBV7-2 . CASSLQGATGELFF TGTGCCAGCAGCTTGCAGGGGGCGACCGGGGAGCTGTTTTTT